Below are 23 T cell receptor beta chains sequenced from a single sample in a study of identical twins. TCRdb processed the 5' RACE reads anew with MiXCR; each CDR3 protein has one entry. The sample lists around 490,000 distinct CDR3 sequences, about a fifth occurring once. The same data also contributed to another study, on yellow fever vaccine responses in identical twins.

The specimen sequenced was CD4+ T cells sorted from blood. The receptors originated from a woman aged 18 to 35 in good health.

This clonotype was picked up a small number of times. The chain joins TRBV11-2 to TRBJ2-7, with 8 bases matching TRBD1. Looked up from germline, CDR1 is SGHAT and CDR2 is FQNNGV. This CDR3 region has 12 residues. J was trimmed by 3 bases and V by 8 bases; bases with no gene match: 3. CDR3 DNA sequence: TGTGCCAGCGGACAGGGATACTACGAGCAGTACGTC. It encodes CASGQGYYEQYV.

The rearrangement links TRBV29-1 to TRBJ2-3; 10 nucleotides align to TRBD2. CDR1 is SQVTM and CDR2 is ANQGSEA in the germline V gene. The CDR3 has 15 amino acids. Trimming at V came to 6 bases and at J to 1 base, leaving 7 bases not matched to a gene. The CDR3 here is CSVQLAGPGTDTQYF. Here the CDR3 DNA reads TGCAGCGTCCAACTAGCGGGACCGGGCACAGATACGCAGTATTTT.

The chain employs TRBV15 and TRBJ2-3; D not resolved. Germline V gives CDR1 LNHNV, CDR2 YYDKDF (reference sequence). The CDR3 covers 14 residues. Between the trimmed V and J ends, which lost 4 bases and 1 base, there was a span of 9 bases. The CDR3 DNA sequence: TGTGCCACCAGCAAGGAGTTTGGCACAGATACGCAGTATTTT. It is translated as CATSKEFGTDTQYF.

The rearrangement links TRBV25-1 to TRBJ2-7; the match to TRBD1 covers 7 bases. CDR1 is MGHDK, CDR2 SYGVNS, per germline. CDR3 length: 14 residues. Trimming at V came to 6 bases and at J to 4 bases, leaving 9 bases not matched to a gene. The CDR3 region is CASRETGFAYEQYF. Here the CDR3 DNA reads TGTGCCAGCAGAGAGACAGGGTTTGCTTACGAGCAGTACTTC.

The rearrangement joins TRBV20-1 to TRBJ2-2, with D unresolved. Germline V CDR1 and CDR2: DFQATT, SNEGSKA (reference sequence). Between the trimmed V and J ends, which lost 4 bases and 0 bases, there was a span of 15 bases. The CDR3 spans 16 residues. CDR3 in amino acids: CSANPSLVTNTGELFF. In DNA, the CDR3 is TGCAGTGCTAACCCCTCCCTAGTGACGAACACCGGGGAGCTGTTTTTT.

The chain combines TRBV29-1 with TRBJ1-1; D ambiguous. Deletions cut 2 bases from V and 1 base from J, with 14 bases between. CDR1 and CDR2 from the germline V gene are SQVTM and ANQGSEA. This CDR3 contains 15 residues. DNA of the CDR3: TGCAGCGTTGAAAGAGTGGCCGTCTGGAACACTGAAGCTTTCTTT. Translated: CSVERVAVWNTEAFF.

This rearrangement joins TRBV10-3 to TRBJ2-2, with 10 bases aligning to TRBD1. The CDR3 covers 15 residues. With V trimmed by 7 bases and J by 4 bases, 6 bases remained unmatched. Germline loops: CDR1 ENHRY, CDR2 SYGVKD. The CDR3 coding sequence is TGTGCCATCAAAGGGACAGGGGCGGCCACCGGGGAGCTGTTTTTT. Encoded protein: CAIKGTGAATGELFF.

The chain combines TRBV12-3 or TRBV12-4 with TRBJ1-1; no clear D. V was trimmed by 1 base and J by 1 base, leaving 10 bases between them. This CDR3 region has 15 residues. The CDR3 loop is CASSLERVENTEAFF. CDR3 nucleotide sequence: TGTGCCAGCAGTTTAGAAAGGGTTGAGAACACTGAAGCTTTCTTT.

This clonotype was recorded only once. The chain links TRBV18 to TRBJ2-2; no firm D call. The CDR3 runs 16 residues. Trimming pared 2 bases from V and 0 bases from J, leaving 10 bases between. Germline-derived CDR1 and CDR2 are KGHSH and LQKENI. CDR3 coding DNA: TGTGCCAGCTCACCAGCGTCAAATGCGAACACCGGGGAGCTGTTTTTT. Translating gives CASSPASNANTGELFF.

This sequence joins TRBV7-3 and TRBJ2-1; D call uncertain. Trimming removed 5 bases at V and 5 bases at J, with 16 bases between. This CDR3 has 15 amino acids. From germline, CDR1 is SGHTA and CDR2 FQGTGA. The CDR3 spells CASSPTALLNNEQFF. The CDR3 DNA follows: TGTGCCAGCAGCCCGACTGCCCTGCTAAACAATGAGCAGTTCTTC. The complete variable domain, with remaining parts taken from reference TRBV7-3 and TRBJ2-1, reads GAGVSQTPSNKVTEKGKYVELRCDPISGHTALYWYRQSLGQGPEFLIYFQGTGAADDSGLPNDRFFAVRPEGSVSTLKIQRTERGDSAVYLCASSPTALLNNEQFFGPGTRLTVL.

The CDR3 reads CASSPNRMNTGELFF. Here the CDR3 DNA reads TGTGCCAGCTCACCAAACAGAATGAACACCGGGGAGCTGTTTTTT. The chain employs TRBV18 and TRBJ2-2; D call uncertain. Germline V gives CDR1 KGHSH, CDR2 LQKENI. V gave up 2 bases and J gave up 1 base, with 8 bases separating them. The CDR3 consists of 15 residues.

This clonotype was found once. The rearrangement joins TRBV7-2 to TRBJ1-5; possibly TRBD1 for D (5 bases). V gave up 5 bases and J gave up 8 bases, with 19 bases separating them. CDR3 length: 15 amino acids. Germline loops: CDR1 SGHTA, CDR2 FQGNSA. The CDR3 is CASSPGPTQIKPQHF. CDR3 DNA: TGTGCCAGCAGCCCGGGACCGACGCAAATAAAGCCCCAGCATTTT. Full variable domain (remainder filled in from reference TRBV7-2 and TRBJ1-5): GAGVSQSPSNKVTEKGKDVELRCDPISGHTALYWYRQSLGQGLEFLIYFQGNSAPDKSGLPSDRFSAERTGGSVSTLTIQRTQQEDSAVYLCASSPGPTQIKPQHFGDGTRLSIL.

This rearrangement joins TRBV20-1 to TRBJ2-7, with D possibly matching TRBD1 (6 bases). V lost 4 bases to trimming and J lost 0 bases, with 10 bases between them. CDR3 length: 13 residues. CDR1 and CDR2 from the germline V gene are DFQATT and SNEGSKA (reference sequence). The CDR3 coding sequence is TGCAGTGCTACCCAGGGGCTCTCCTACGAGCAGTACGTC. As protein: CSATQGLSYEQYV.

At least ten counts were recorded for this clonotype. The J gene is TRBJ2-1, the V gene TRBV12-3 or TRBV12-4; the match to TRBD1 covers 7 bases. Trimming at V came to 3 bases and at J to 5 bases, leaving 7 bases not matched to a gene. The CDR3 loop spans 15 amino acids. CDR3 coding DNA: TGTGCCAGCAGTTTCGGAGACAGGGATGACAATGAGCAGTTCTTC. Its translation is CASSFGDRDDNEQFF.

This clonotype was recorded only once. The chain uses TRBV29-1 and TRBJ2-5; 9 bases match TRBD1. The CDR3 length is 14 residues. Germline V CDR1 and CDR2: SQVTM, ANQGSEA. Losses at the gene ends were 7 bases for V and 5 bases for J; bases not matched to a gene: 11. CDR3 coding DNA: TGCAGCGCATCACCGGGACAGGGCTTGGAGACCCAGTACTTC. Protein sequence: CSASPGQGLETQYF.

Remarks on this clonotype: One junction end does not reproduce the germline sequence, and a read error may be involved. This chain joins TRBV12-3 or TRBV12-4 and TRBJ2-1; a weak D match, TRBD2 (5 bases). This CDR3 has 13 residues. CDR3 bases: TGTGCCAGCAGTTCGGACTCCAACAATGAGCAGTTCTTC. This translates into CASSSDSNNEQFF.

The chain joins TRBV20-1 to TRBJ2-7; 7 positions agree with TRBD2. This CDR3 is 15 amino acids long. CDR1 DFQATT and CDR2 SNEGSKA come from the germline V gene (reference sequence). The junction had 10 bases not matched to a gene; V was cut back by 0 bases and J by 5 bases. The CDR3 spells CSARDGSSGNNEQYF. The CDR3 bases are TGCAGTGCTAGAGATGGCTCAAGCGGGAATAACGAGCAGTACTTC.

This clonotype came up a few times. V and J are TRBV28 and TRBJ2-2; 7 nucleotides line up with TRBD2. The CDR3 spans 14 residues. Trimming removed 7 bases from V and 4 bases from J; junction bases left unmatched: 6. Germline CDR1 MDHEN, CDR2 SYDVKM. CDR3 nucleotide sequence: TGTGCCAGCACCCCGGGGGGACGCACCGGGGAGCTGTTTTTT. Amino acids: CASTPGGRTGELFF. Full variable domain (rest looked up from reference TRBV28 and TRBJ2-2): DVKVTQSSRYLVKRTGEKVFLECVQDMDHENMFWYRQDPGLGLRLIYFSYDVKMKEKGDIPEGYSVSREKKERFSLILESASTNQTSMYLCASTPGGRTGELFFGEGSRLTVL.

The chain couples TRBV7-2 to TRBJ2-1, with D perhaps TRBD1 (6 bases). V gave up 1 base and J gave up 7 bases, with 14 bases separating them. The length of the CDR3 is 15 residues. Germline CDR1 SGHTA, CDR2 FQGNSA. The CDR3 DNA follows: TGTGCCAGCAGCTTAGTTGTGGGACAAGGGAATGAGCAGTTCTTC. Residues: CASSLVVGQGNEQFF.

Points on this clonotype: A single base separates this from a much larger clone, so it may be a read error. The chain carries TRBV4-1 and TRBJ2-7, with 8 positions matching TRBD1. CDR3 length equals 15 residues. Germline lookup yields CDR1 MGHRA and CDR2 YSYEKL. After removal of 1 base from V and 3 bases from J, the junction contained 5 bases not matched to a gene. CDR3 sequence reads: CASSQGRQGRYEQYF. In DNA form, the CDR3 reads TGCGCCAGCAGCCAAGGAAGACAGGGGCGCTACGAGCAGTACTTC.

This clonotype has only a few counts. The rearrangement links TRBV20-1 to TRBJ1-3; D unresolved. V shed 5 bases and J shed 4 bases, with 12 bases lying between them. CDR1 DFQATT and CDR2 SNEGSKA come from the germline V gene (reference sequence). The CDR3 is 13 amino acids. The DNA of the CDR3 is TGCAGTGCTTCCAACGCACAAGGAAACACCATATATTTT. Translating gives CSASNAQGNTIYF.

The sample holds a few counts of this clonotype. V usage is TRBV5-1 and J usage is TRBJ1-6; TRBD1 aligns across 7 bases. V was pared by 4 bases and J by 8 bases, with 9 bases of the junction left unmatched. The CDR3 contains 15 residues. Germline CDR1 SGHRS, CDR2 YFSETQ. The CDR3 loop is CASSRAGQEYSPLHF. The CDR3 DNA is TGCGCCAGCAGCCGGGCCGGACAGGAGTATTCACCCCTCCACTTT.

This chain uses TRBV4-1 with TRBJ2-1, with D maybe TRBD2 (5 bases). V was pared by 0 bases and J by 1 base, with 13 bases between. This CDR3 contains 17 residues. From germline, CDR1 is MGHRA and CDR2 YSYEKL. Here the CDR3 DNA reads TGCGCCAGCAGCCAAGATCCGCGGGTGACTTCCTACAATGAGCAGTTCTTC. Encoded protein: CASSQDPRVTSYNEQFF.